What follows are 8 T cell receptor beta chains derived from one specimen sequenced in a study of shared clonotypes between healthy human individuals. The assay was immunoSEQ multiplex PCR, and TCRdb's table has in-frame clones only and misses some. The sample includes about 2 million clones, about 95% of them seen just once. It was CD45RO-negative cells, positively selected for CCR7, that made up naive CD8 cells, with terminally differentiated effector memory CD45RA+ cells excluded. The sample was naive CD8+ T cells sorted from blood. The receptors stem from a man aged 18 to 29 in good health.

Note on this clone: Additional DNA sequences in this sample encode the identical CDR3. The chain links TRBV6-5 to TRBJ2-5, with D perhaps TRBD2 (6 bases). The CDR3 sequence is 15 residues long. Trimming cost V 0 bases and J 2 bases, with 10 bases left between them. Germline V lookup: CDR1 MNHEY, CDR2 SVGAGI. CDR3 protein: CASSYSGGTQETQYF. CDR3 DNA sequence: TGTGCCAGCAGTTACTCGGGAGGTACACAAGAGACCCAGTACTTC.

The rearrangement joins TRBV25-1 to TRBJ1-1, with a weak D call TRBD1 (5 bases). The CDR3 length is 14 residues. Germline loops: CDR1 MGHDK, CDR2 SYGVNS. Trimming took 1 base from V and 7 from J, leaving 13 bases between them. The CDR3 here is CASSEWGGELEAFF. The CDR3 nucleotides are TGTGCCAGCAGTGAATGGGGAGGGGAGCTTGAAGCTTTCTTT.

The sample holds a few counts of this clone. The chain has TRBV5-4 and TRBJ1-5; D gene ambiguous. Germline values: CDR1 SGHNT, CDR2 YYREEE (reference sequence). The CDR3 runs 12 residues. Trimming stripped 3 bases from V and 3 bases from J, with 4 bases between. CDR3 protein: CASSSNNQPQHF. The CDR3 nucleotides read TGTGCCAGCAGCTCAAACAATCAGCCCCAGCATTTT.

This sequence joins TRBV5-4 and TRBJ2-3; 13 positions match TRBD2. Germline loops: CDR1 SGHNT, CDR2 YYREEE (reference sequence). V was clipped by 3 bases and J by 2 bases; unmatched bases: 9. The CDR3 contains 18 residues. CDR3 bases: TGTGCCAGCAGCTCGGGGCCAACTAGCGGGGGGGCCACAGATACGCAGTATTTT. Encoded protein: CASSSGPTSGGATDTQYF.

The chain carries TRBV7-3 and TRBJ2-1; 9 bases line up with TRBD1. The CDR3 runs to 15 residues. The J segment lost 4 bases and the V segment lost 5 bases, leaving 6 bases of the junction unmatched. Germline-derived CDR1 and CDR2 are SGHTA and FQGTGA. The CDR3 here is CASSPGDREYNEQFF. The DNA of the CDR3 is TGTGCCAGCAGCCCCGGGGACAGGGAATACAATGAGCAGTTCTTC.

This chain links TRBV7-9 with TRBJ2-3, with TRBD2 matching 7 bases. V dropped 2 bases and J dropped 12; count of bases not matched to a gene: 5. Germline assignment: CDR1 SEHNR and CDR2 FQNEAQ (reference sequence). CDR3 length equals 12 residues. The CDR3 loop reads CASSLIERDQYF. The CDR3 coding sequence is TGTGCCAGCAGCTTAATTGAGCGGGATCAGTATTTT.

Written as DNA, the CDR3 is TGTGCCATCCGTTTCGCGAACACCGGGGAGCTGTTTTTT. Its protein product is CAIRFANTGELFF. The rearrangement uses TRBV10-3 and TRBJ2-2; no firm D call. Germline V CDR1 and CDR2: ENHRY, SYGVKD. The CDR3 is 13 residues long. V lost 8 bases and J lost 0, with 7 bases in between.

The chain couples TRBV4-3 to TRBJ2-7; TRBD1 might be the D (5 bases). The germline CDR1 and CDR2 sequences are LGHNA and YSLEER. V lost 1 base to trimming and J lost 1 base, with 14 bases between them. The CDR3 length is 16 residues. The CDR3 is CASSQVLDSPSYEQYF. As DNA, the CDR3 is TGCGCCAGCAGCCAAGTTCTCGACAGCCCATCCTACGAGCAGTACTTC.